This T cell receptor beta chain is from a study of shared clonotypes between healthy human individuals. Study outcomes and limitations: Rarefaction demonstrated incomplete sorted-subset sequencing despite large depth.

Trimming removed 7 bases from V and 0 bases from J, with 12 bases in between. CDR1 and CDR2 (germline): SQVTM, ANQGSEA. The CDR3 loop spans 13 amino acids. Per the study methods: Junction-only sequences without quality scores came from ImmunoSEQ, so filtering differed. Libraries were prepared by immunoSEQ multiplex PCR; TCRdb keeps only in-frame clonotypes and omits some of them. The V and J calls and clone size are taken from that table; D and trimming were inferred from the DNA. The sample carries 2 million to 2.5 million clones, approximately 96% recorded once. Worth noting for this clone: What it binds is not known.

The genes are TRBV29-1 and TRBJ1-1; no clear D. The sequence was collected from a man aged 18 to 35 in good health. Sequencing was performed on naive CD4+ T cells sorted from blood. Described subset: CD45RA+ positively selected. The CDR3 loop is CSAILDLNTEAFF. CDR3 coding DNA: TGCAGCGCCATCCTAGATTTGAACACTGAAGCTTTCTTT.